A selection of T cell receptor beta chains follows, all from one sample in a study of shared clonotypes between healthy human individuals. Sequencing was performed with immunoSEQ multiplex PCR; in TCRdb, only in-frame clones are kept and a portion is missing. The table records 1.4 million to 1.5 million clones, roughly 96% of them present only once. The source material was naive CD4+ T cells sorted from blood. The receptor source for this set is a young man in good health. Each CDR3 is given with its conserved first and last residue. A D gene is named only where the DNA matches it firmly.

v_call	j_call	d_call	cdr3_aa
TRBV5-4	TRBJ2-5	TRBD2	CASSFPGGRKETQYF
TRBV10-1	TRBJ2-1	.	CASSDGRAGYTDEQFF
TRBV6-5	TRBJ2-7	TRBD1	CASSWTGQSTSYEQYF
TRBV9	TRBJ2-3	.	CASSPGLLSDTQYF
TRBV5-4	TRBJ2-3	TRBD2	CASSLAASGSGTDTQYF
TRBV6-6	TRBJ1-3	.	CASITVQGSSGNTIYF
TRBV28	TRBJ1-1	.	CASSLFGVEAFF
TRBV7-3	TRBJ2-5	.	CASSYGGAYQETQYF
TRBV6-1	TRBJ2-7	.	CASNPLAVVAYEQYF
TRBV7-3	TRBJ2-1	TRBD2	CASSLRLASYNEQFF
TRBV19	TRBJ2-1	.	CASRQGHLSGAVFYNEQFF
TRBV4-3	TRBJ1-1	TRBD1	CASSQSARGAYTEAFF
TRBV29-1	TRBJ2-5	.	CSVELLNLGTQYF
TRBV27	TRBJ1-4	TRBD1	CATRGTATNEKLFF
TRBV9	TRBJ1-2	TRBD1	CASSGTRTGRYGYTF
TRBV11-2	TRBJ1-2	.	CASSSGQGDTF
TRBV11-2	TRBJ2-1	TRBD2	CASSLEPSGSTYNEQFF
TRBV25-1	TRBJ1-4	.	CASSEGLLREKLFF
TRBV6-1	TRBJ1-5	TRBD1	CASSVNRGTLSNQPQHF
TRBV6-6	TRBJ1-1	.	CASSYPRTGYTEAFF
TRBV7-2	TRBJ2-1	.	CASKGVGNEQFF